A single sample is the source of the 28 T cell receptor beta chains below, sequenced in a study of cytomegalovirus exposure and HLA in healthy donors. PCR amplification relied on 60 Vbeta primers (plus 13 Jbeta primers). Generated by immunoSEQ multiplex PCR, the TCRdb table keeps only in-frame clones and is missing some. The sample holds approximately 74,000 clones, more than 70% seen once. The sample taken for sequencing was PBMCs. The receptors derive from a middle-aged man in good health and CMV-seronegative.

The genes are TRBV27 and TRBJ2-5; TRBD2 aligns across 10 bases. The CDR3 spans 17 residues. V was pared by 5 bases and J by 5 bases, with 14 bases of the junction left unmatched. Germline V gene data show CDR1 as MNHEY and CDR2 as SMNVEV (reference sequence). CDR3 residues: CASSPTWEREGLETQYF. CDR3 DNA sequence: TGTGCCAGCAGTCCCACCTGGGAGCGGGAGGGCCTTGAGACCCAGTACTTC.

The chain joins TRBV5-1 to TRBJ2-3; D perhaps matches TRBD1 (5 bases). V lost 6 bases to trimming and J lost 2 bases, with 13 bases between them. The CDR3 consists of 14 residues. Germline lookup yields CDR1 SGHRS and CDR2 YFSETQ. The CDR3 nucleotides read TGCGCCAGCACCGCGACAGCCTTCACAGATACGCAGTATTTT. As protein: CASTATAFTDTQYF.

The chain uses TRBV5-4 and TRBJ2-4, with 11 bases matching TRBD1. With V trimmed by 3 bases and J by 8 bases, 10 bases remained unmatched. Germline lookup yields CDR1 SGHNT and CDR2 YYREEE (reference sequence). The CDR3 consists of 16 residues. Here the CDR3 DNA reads TGTGCCAGCAGCTCCCGGACAGGGGGCTTAAAGGACATTCAGTACTTC. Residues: CASSSRTGGLKDIQYF.

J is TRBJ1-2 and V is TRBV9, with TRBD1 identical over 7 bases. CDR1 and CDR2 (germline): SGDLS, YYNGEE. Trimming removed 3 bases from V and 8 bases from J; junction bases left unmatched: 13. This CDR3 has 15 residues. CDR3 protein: CASSARDLQGNGYTF. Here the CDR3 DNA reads TGTGCCAGCAGCGCCCGAGACCTACAGGGGAACGGCTACACCTTC.

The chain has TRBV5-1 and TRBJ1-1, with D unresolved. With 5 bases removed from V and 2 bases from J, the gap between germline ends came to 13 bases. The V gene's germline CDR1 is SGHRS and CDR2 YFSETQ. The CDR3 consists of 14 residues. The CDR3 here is CASRPSILNTEAFF. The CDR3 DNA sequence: TGCGCCAGCAGACCGTCGATTCTAAACACTGAAGCTTTCTTT.

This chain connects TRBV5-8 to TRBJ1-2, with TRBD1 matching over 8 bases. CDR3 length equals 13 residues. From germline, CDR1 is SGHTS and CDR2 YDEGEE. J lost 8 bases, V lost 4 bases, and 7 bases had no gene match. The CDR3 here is CASSRDRSRGYTF. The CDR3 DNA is TGTGCCAGCAGCCGGGACAGGTCGCGAGGCTACACCTTC.

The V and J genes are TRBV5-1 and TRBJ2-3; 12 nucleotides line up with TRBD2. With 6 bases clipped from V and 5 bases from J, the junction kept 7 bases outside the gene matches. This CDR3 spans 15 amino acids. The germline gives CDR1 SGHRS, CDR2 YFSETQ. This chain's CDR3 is CASTLAGGAGDTQYF. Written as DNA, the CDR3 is TGCGCCAGCACTCTAGCGGGAGGGGCAGGAGATACGCAGTATTTT.

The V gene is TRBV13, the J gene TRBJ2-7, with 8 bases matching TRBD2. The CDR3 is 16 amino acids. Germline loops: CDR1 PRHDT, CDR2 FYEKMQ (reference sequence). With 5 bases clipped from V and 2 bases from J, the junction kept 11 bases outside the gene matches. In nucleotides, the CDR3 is TGTGCCAGCAGCCAGGAGTCACCGGGACTAGCCTACGAGCAGTACTTC. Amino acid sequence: CASSQESPGLAYEQYF.

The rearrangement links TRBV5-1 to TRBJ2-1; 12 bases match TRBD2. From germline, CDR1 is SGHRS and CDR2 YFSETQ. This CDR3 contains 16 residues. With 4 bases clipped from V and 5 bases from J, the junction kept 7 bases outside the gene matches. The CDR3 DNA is TGCGCCAGCAGCATCCTTGGACTAGCGGGACACAATGAGCAGTTCTTC. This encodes CASSILGLAGHNEQFF.

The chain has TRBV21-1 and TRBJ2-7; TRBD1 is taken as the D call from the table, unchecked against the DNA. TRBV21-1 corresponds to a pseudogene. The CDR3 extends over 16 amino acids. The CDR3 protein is CASGKALQGHSYEQYF. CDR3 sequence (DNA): TGTGCCAGCGGCAAAGCGCTCCAGGGGCACTCCTACGAGCAGTACTTC.

Here the CDR3 reads CASSLVREQFF. DNA for the CDR3: TGTGCCAGCAGCTTAGTCCGGGAGCAGTTCTTC. The rearrangement uses TRBV11-2 and TRBJ2-1; D is undetermined. Per germline, CDR1 SGHAT and CDR2 FQNNGV. V gave up 1 base and J gave up 10 bases, with 5 bases separating them. The CDR3 runs 11 residues.

Here the CDR3 reads CASSDGQGLNEKLFF. CDR3 nucleotide sequence: TGTGCCAGCAGCGATGGACAGGGGTTGAATGAAAAACTGTTTTTT. V is TRBV7-9 and J is TRBJ1-4; TRBD1 agrees at 9 bases. The CDR3 contains 15 residues. V dropped 5 bases and J dropped 5; count of bases not matched to a gene: 6. In germline, CDR1 is SEHNR, CDR2 FQNEAQ (reference sequence).

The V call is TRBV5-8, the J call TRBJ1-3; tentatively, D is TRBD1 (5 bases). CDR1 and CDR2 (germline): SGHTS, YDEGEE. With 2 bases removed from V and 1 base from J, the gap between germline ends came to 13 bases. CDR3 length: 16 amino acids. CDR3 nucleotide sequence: TGTGCCAGCAGCTTTAGATCAACAGGATCTGGAAACACCATATATTTT. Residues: CASSFRSTGSGNTIYF.

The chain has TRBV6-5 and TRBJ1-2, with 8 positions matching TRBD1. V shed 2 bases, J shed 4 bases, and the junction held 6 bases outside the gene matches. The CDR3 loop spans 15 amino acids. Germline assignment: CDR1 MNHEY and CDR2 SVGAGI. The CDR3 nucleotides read TGTGCCAGCAGTTACCGGGGTGACAGGGGCTATGGCTACACCTTC. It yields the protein CASSYRGDRGYGYTF.

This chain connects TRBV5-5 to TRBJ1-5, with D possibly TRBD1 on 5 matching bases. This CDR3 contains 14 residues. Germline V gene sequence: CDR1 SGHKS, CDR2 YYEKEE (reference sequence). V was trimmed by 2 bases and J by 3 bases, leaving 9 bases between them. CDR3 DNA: TGTGCCAGCAGCTTCGACAGATCCAATCAGCCCCAGCATTTT. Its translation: CASSFDRSNQPQHF. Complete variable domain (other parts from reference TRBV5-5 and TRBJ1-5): DAGVTQSPTHLIKTRGQQVTLRCSPISGHKSVSWYQQVLGQGPQFIFQYYEKEERGRGNFPDRFSARQFPNYSSELNVNALLLGDSALYLCASSFDRSNQPQHFGDGTRLSIL.

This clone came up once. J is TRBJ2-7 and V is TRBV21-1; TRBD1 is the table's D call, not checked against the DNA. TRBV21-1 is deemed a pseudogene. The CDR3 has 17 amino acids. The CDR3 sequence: CASSKLPPLQAAYEQYF. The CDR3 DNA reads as TGTGCCAGCAGCAAACTGCCCCCGTTGCAGGCCGCCTACGAGCAGTACTTC.

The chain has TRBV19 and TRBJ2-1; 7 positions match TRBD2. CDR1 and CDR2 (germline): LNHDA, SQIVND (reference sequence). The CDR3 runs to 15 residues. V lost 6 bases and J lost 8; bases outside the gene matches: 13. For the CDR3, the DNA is TGTGCCAGTAGCGACCCACCAGCGGGAAGGCATGAGCAGTTCTTC. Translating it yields CASSDPPAGRHEQFF.

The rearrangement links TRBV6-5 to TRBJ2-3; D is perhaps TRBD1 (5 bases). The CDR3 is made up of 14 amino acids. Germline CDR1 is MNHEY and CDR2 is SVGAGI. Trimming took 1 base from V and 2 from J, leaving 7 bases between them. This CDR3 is CASSYLDNTDTQYF. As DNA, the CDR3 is TGTGCCAGCAGTTACTTGGACAACACAGATACGCAGTATTTT.

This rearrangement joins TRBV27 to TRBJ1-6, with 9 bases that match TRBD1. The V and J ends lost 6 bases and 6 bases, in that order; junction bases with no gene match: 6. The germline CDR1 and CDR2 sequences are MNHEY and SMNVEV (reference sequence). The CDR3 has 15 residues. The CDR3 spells CASRPGTGSNSPLHF. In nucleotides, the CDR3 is TGTGCCAGCAGGCCAGGGACAGGGAGTAATTCACCCCTCCACTTT.

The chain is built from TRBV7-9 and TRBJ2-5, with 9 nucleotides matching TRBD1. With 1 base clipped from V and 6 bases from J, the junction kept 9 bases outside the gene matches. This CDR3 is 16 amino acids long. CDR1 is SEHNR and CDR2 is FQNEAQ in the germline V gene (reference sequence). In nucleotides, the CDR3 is TGTGCCAGCAGCTTAGAAACGCTGGGACAGGGAAAGACCCAGTACTTC. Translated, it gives CASSLETLGQGKTQYF.

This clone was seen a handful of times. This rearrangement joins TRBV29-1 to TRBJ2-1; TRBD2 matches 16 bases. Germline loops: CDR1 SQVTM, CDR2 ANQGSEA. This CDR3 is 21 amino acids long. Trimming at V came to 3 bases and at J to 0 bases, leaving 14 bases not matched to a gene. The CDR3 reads CSVEGLAGGLLGRSSYNEQFF. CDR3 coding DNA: TGCAGCGTTGAGGGACTAGCGGGAGGGCTCCTAGGGAGGAGCTCCTACAATGAGCAGTTCTTC.

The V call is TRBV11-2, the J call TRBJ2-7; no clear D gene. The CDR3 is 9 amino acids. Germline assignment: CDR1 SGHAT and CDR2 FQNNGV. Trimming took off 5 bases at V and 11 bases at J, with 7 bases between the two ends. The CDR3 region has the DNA TGTGCCAGCAGCCCTCACAAGTACTTC. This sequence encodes CASSPHKYF.

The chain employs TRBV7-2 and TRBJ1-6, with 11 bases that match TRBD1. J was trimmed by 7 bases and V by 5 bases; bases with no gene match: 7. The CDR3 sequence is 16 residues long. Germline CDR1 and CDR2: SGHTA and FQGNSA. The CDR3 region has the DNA TGTGCCAGCAGCCCCGGGACAGGGGGTGCAAATTCACCCCTCCACTTT. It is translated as CASSPGTGGANSPLHF.

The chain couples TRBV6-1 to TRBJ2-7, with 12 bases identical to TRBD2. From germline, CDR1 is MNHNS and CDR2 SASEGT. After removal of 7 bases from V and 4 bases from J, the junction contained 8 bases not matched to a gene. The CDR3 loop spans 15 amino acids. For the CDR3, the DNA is TGTGCCAGCAATTCCGATACTAGCGGGAGGTACGAGCAGTACTTC. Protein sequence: CASNSDTSGRYEQYF.

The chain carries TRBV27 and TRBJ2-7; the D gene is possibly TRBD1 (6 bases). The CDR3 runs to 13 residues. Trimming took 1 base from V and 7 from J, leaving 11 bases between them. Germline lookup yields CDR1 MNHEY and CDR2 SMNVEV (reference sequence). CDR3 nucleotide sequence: TGTGCCAGCAGTTTATGGGACAAGGAAGAGCAGTACTTC. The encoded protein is CASSLWDKEEQYF.

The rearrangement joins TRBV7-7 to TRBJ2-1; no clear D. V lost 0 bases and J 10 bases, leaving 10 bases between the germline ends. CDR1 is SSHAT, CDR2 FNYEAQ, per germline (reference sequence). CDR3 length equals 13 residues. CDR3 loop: CASSLAVQSEQFF. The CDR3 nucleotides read TGTGCCAGCAGCTTAGCGGTACAGAGCGAGCAGTTCTTC.

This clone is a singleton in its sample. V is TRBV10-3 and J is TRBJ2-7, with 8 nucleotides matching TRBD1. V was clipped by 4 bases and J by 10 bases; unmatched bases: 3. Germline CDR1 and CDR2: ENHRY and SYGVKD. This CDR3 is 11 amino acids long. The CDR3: CAISGQGFQYF. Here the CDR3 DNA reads TGTGCCATCAGTGGACAGGGGTTCCAGTACTTC.

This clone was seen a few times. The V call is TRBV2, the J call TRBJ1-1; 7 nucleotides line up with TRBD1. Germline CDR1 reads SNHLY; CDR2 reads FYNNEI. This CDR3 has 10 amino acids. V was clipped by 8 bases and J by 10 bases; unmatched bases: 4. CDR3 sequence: CASGRQGAFF. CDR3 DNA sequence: TGTGCCAGCGGGAGACAGGGAGCTTTCTTT.